Following are 28 T cell receptor beta chains from one sample sequenced in a study of regulatory T cells in long-lasting Graves disease. Time point given: persistent/refractory GD, antithyroid drugs over 5 years with positive TRAb. The authors made the TCR library using RNA they extracted from PBMCs. Building the TCR beta libraries relied on iRepertoire HTBI primers, and CDR3 regions underwent Arm-PCR. MiXCR, run by TCRdb on the multiplex PCR reads, gives a single entry per CDR3 protein. The profile shows some 450,000 distinct CDR3 sequences, 23% of them singletons. Specimen: peripheral blood mononuclear cells (PBMCs), collected when the disease was refractory, from a patient treated with antithyroid drugs. The receptors come from a female donor with Graves disease.

The rearrangement joins TRBV5-1 to TRBJ1-5, with 7 bases matching TRBD1. Germline V gene data show CDR1 as SGHRS and CDR2 as YFSETQ. V was pared by 4 bases and J by 3 bases, with 7 bases of the junction left unmatched. The CDR3 sequence is 15 residues long. CDR3 DNA: TGCGCCAGCAGCCCCAGGACAGGACCCAATCAGCCCCAGCATTTT. The encoded protein is CASSPRTGPNQPQHF.

Comments on this clonotype: This may be a read error, as it is one base from a much larger clone. The chain recombines TRBV5-1 with TRBJ1-2; maybe TRBD1 (6 bases). CDR3 length: 15 residues. Between the trimmed V and J ends, which lost 7 bases and 2 bases, there was a span of 18 bases. The germline V gene has CDR1 SGHRS and CDR2 YFSETQ. Written as DNA, the CDR3 is TGCGCCAGCGGGTCCAACAGGGTGTTAAACTATGGCTACACCTTC. This translates into CASGSNRVLNYGYTF.

Ten or more counts support this clonotype. The chain couples TRBV28 to TRBJ2-6; no reliable D call. The CDR3 consists of 14 residues. V dropped 2 bases and J dropped 0 bases, with 2 bases sitting between them. The germline V gene has CDR1 MDHEN and CDR2 SYDVKM. The CDR3 bases are TGTGCCAGCAGTTTACCCTCTGGGGCCAACGTCCTGACTTTC. This gives the protein CASSLPSGANVLTF.

This clonotype was detected many times. This chain links TRBV10-3 with TRBJ2-5; 12 nucleotides agree with TRBD2. Looked up from germline, CDR1 is ENHRY and CDR2 is SYGVKD. The CDR3 contains 17 residues. V trimming: 6 bases; J trimming: 2 bases; junction bases outside the gene matches: 10. For the CDR3, the DNA is TGTGCCATCAGCCATCCCGAGACTAGCGGGAGACAAGAGACCCAGTACTTC. Protein sequence: CAISHPETSGRQETQYF.

A single count supports this clonotype. This chain links TRBV7-3 with TRBJ2-1; either TRBD1 or TRBD2 may fit D (5 bases each). Trimming cost V 5 bases and J 7 bases, with 15 bases left between them. Germline values: CDR1 SGHTA, CDR2 FQGTGA. This CDR3 region has 14 residues. The CDR3, as DNA: TGTGCCAGCAGCCCTGGGGGAGTTAATAATGAGCAGTTCTTC. Its translation: CASSPGGVNNEQFF.

The genes are TRBV2 and TRBJ2-5; a possible D gene is TRBD2 (5 bases). Germline lookup yields CDR1 SNHLY and CDR2 FYNNEI. The CDR3 loop spans 12 amino acids. V was shortened by 5 bases and J by 5 bases, with 9 bases between the two germline ends. The CDR3 here is CASSYTGETQYF. The CDR3 DNA follows: TGTGCCAGCAGTTACACGGGGGAGACCCAGTACTTC.

On this clonotype: This may be a read error: a much more frequent sequence differs by one nucleotide. The V call is TRBV11-2, the J call TRBJ1-4; possibly TRBD1 for D (5 bases). The germline V gene encodes CDR1 SGHAT and CDR2 FQNNGV. The germline V and J ends were trimmed by 4 bases and 0 bases, with 6 bases remaining between them. This CDR3 has 14 amino acids. The CDR3 region is CASSWGTTNEKLFF. The CDR3 DNA reads as TGTGCCAGCAGCTGGGGGACAACTAATGAAAAACTGTTTTTT.

In this sample, this clonotype turned up many times. The gene calls are TRBV6-1 and TRBJ2-5, with 10 positions matching TRBD2. This CDR3 contains 17 residues. The J segment lost 5 bases and the V segment lost 1 base, leaving 10 bases of the junction unmatched. The germline V gene has CDR1 MNHNS and CDR2 SASEGT. CDR3 amino acids: CASSEEGLAGVGETQYF. Written as DNA, the CDR3 is TGTGCCAGCAGTGAAGAGGGCCTAGCGGGAGTCGGTGAGACCCAGTACTTC.

There are many counts of this clonotype. The rearrangement uses TRBV2 and TRBJ2-7; D gene unclear. This CDR3 comprises 14 residues. Trimming shortened V by 9 bases and J by 5 bases, and 20 bases separated the two germline ends. Germline V gene data show CDR1 as SNHLY and CDR2 as FYNNEI. CDR3: CASYISLDEDEQYF. The CDR3 nucleotides read TGTGCCAGTTATATTAGTCTGGACGAGGACGAGCAGTACTTC.

There are a few counts of this clonotype. V is TRBV6-1 and J is TRBJ2-7, with TRBD2 identical over 11 bases. Per the germline V gene, CDR1 is MNHNS and CDR2 is SASEGT. There are 17 residues in the CDR3. Germline trimming cut 5 bases from V and 0 bases from J; bases unmatched to any gene: 9. The CDR3 reads CASSRPGLADSSYEQYF. The CDR3 DNA reads as TGTGCCAGCAGTCGTCCGGGACTAGCGGATAGCTCCTACGAGCAGTACTTC.

The chain uses TRBV6-1 and TRBJ2-7, with D perhaps assigned TRBD1 or TRBD2 (5 bases each). This CDR3 has 15 residues. Germline CDR1 and CDR2: MNHNS and SASEGT. Trimming cost V 5 bases and J 0 bases, with 14 bases left between them. The CDR3 DNA follows: TGTGCCAGCAGTTCCTCCCGGGACCTCTCCTACGAGCAGTACTTC. It codes for CASSSSRDLSYEQYF.

This clonotype appeared a few times. The rearrangement uses TRBV6-2 or TRBV6-3 and TRBJ2-2, with D perhaps being TRBD1 or TRBD2 (5 bases each). Trimming pared 5 bases from V and 1 base from J, leaving 17 bases between. The germline CDR1 and CDR2 sequences are MNHEY and SVGEGT. CDR3 size: 17 residues. This CDR3 reads CASSEPYGAGNTGELFF. CDR3 sequence (DNA): TGTGCCAGCAGTGAACCCTACGGGGCAGGGAACACCGGGGAGCTGTTTTTT.

This clonotype was observed at least ten times. The chain links TRBV28 to TRBJ2-7; 9 nucleotides agree with TRBD1. This CDR3 spans 16 amino acids. The trim removed 3 bases at V and 3 bases at J, leaving 9 bases unmatched. CDR1 and CDR2 (germline): MDHEN, SYDVKM. The CDR3 spells CASSFVNSGQGYEQYF. The CDR3 bases are TGTGCCAGCAGTTTCGTAAATTCGGGACAGGGCTACGAGCAGTACTTC.

V is TRBV20-1 and J is TRBJ2-4; 11 bases are a match to TRBD2. Germline CDR1 is DFQATT and CDR2 is SNEGSKA (reference sequence). The CDR3 is made up of 13 amino acids. V lost 7 bases to trimming and J lost 8 bases; unmatched junction nucleotides: 7. The CDR3 spells CSGLAGSVDIQYF. The DNA of the CDR3 is TGCAGTGGACTAGCGGGATCGGTTGACATTCAGTACTTC.

The chain uses TRBV28 and TRBJ2-3; 12 positions match TRBD1. The ends lost 5 bases at V and 7 bases at J; junction bases unmatched: 10. Germline CDR1 and CDR2: MDHEN and SYDVKM. The CDR3 consists of 16 residues. CDR3 nucleotides: TGTGCCAGCAGTCGATCCGGGACAGGGGGCCGGTATACGCAGTATTTT. It specifies CASSRSGTGGRYTQYF.

The sample holds a few counts of this clonotype. V gene TRBV19 combines with J gene TRBJ2-7; 14 bases are a match to TRBD2. Per the germline V gene, CDR1 is LNHDA and CDR2 is SQIVND (reference sequence). The V segment lost 4 bases and the J segment 0 bases; nucleotides outside the gene matches: 5. The length of the CDR3 is 17 residues. CDR3 bases: TGTGCCAGTAGTAAGAAGGGACTAGCGGGAGACTCCTACGAGCAGTACTTC. Translating it yields CASSKKGLAGDSYEQYF.

The chain has TRBV7-9 and TRBJ2-4; D is undetermined. CDR1 and CDR2 (germline): SEHNR, FQNEAQ (reference sequence). This CDR3 is 11 amino acids long. Between the trimmed V and J ends, which lost 10 bases and 8 bases, there was a span of 12 bases. CDR3 loop: CATGLGDIQYF. CDR3 in DNA: TGTGCCACGGGCTTAGGCGACATTCAGTACTTC.

Ten or more counts support this clonotype. V and J are TRBV2 and TRBJ1-5; D ambiguous. This CDR3 is 14 amino acids long. Germline V CDR1 and CDR2: SNHLY, FYNNEI. Trimming removed 5 bases from V and 5 bases from J, with 13 bases in between. CDR3 region: CASSTSGLDQPQHF. In DNA form, the CDR3 reads TGTGCCAGCAGTACGTCCGGGCTCGATCAGCCCCAGCATTTT.

J is TRBJ2-7 and V is TRBV7-9; TRBD1 matches at 11 bases. Trimming at V came to 1 base and at J to 5 bases, leaving 7 bases not matched to a gene. Germline V gene sequence: CDR1 SEHNR, CDR2 FQNEAQ (reference sequence). The CDR3 loop spans 16 amino acids. The CDR3, as DNA: TGTGCCAGCAGCTTAGGGGGTGGACAGGGGGCAAACGAGCAGTACTTC. Amino acids: CASSLGGGQGANEQYF.

CDR3: CASHVSGEQYF. CDR3 DNA sequence: TGTGCCAGCCACGTGAGCGGCGAGCAGTACTTC. This chain joins TRBV28 and TRBJ2-7, with D possibly being TRBD2 (5 bases). The germline V gene has CDR1 MDHEN and CDR2 SYDVKM. Trimming cost V 8 bases and J 6 bases, with 11 bases left between them. The length of the CDR3 is 11 residues.

The chain recombines TRBV6-1 with TRBJ2-7; 9 nucleotides match TRBD2. Germline V gene sequence: CDR1 MNHNS, CDR2 SASEGT. The CDR3 is made up of 16 amino acids. Unmatched junction bases numbered 7, after V lost 4 bases and J lost 0 bases. The CDR3 DNA is TGTGCCAGCAGTGCCGCTAGCGGGGATATCTCCTACGAGCAGTACTTC. Translating it yields CASSAASGDISYEQYF.

The V gene is TRBV15, the J gene TRBJ2-1; possibly TRBD1 for D (5 bases). The CDR3 runs to 12 residues. Trimming stripped 8 bases from V and 15 bases from J, with 20 bases between. The V gene's germline CDR1 is LNHNV and CDR2 YYDKDF (reference sequence). The CDR3 loop is CATLASQVFRFF. The CDR3 DNA is TGTGCCACCCTGGCGTCACAGGTCTTTCGGTTCTTC.

The chain combines TRBV29-1 with TRBJ2-5; D unclear. Trimming removed 8 bases at V and 2 bases at J, with 12 bases between. CDR1 is SQVTM and CDR2 is ANQGSEA in the germline V gene. CDR3 size: 12 residues. The DNA of the CDR3 is TGCAGCTTTCGGAGAGATCAAGAGACCCAGTACTTC. Encoded protein: CSFRRDQETQYF. Full variable domain (rest looked up from reference TRBV29-1 and TRBJ2-5): SAVISQKPSRDICQRGTSLTIQCQVDSQVTMMFWYRQQPGQSLTLIATANQGSEATYESGFVIDKFPISRPNLTFSTLTVSNMSPEDSSIYLCSFRRDQETQYFGPGTRLLVL.

The rearrangement joins TRBV7-9 to TRBJ2-1; D could derive from TRBD1 or TRBD2 (5 bases each). The CDR3 length is 16 residues. The V gene lost 7 bases and the J gene lost 6 bases, with 22 bases spanning the gap. Germline lookup yields CDR1 SEHNR and CDR2 FQNEAQ (reference sequence). CDR3 DNA: TGTGCCAGCACCCCCCCACGGGGCCTACAATCCAATGAGCAGTTCTTC. Amino acids: CASTPPRGLQSNEQFF.

This chain connects TRBV19 to TRBJ1-1, with D possibly TRBD1 on 6 matching bases. The CDR3 contains 14 residues. CDR1 is LNHDA and CDR2 is SQIVND in the germline V gene (reference sequence). V shed 5 bases and J shed 0 bases, with 10 bases lying between them. The CDR3 bases are TGTGCCAGTAGTGCGACAGGCATGAACACTGAAGCTTTCTTT. Amino acids: CASSATGMNTEAFF.

The chain has TRBV30 and TRBJ1-2; 12 bases fit TRBD1. The CDR3 is 14 amino acids. V was clipped by 1 base and J by 7 bases; unmatched bases: 4. Germline V gives CDR1 GTSNPN, CDR2 SVGIG (reference sequence). This CDR3 is CAWSGDRGHSGYTF. The CDR3 DNA sequence: TGTGCCTGGAGTGGGGACAGGGGGCATAGTGGCTACACCTTC. The variable domain in full, completed from reference TRBV30 and TRBJ1-2, reads SQTIHQWPATLVQPVGSPLSLECTVEGTSNPNLYWYRQAAGRGLQLLFYSVGIGQISSEVPQNLSASRPQDRQFILSSKKLLLSDSGFYLCAWSGDRGHSGYTFGSGTRLTVV.

This clonotype has a handful of counts. The V call is TRBV25-1, the J call TRBJ2-1; 12 bases are shared with TRBD2. The CDR3 has 14 amino acids. The germline gives CDR1 MGHDK, CDR2 SYGVNS. The J segment lost 2 bases and the V segment lost 8 bases, leaving 1 base of the junction unmatched. CDR3 in DNA: TGTGCCAGCCGACTAGCGGGAGCCTACAATGAGCAGTTCTTC. Its translation: CASRLAGAYNEQFF.

This clonotype was counted only a few times. This chain joins TRBV20-1 and TRBJ2-7; 11 nucleotides agree with TRBD2. The CDR3 has 17 amino acids. J gave up 0 bases and V 0 bases, and 7 bases lay outside the gene matches. Germline lookup yields CDR1 DFQATT and CDR2 SNEGSKA (reference sequence). Here the CDR3 DNA reads TGCAGTGCTAGAGACCCCGGGACTAGCGGAAGCTCCTACGAGCAGTACTTC. Translation: CSARDPGTSGSSYEQYF.